A selection of T cell receptor beta chains follows, all from one sample in a study of T cell responses to AZD1222 COVID-19 vaccine. TCRdb keeps only in-frame clones here, not all; method: immunoSEQ multiplex PCR. The sample has about 35,000 clones; just over 85% are singletons. Sequences were derived from peripheral blood, sampled 28 days after the second AZD1222 dose. The receptors come from an adult who received the AZD1222 COVID-19 vaccine. Each CDR3 is given with its conserved first and last residue. A D gene is named only where the DNA matches it firmly. A row's size may be missing; if present it is once, few, many or a size class.

>TRBV11-2|.|.|TRBJ1-2
CASSAGGFVRINYGYTF
TGTGCCAGCAGCGCAGGAGGGTTTGTTCGGATCAACTATGGCTACACCTTC
>TRBV11-2|.|TRBD1|TRBJ2-7
CASSFSGTGAYEQYF
TGTGCCAGCAGCTTCTCCGGGACAGGGGCCTACGAGCAGTACTTC
>TRBV2|.|TRBD1|TRBJ1-6
CASSERGQVNSPLHF
TGTGCCAGCAGCGAGAGGGGACAGGTCAATTCACCCCTCCACTTT
>TRBV3-1/TRBV3-2|.|TRBD2|TRBJ2-4
CASSQSGGAFLAKNIQYF
TGTGCCAGCAGTCAAAGCGGGGGGGCCTTTTTAGCCAAAAACATTCAGTACTTC
>TRBV19|.|.|TRBJ1-4
CASSPYQGGNEKLFF
TGTGCCAGTAGCCCTTACCAGGGTGGTAATGAAAAACTGTTTTTT
>TRBV3-1/TRBV3-2|.|TRBD2|TRBJ2-1
CASSQGAGGLNEQFF
TGTGCCAGCAGCCAAGGAGCGGGGGGGCTCAATGAGCAGTTCTTC
>TRBV28|.|.|TRBJ2-1
CASSPPQEPYNEQFF
TGTGCCAGCAGTCCTCCCCAGGAGCCCTACAATGAGCAGTTCTTC
>TRBV6-6|.|.|TRBJ1-4
CAGKRTTNEKLFF
TGTGCCGGGAAGAGGACAACTAATGAAAAACTGTTTTTT
>TRBV6-1|.|.|TRBJ1-4
CASSEMPGATNEKLFF
TGTGCCAGCAGTGAAATGCCGGGTGCAACTAATGAAAAACTGTTTTTT
>TRBV11-2|once|.|TRBJ2-7
CASSARPPASYEQYF
TGTGCCAGCAGCGCCAGGCCGCCAGCCTCGTACGAGCAGTACTTC
>TRBV18|.|TRBD1|TRBJ2-7
CASSPIPGQGGEQYF
TGTGCCAGCTCACCAATCCCCGGACAGGGTGGCGAGCAGTACTTC
>TRBV29-1|few|.|TRBJ1-2
CSVQRGSYGYTF
TGCAGCGTTCAACGGGGGTCCTATGGCTACACCTTC
>TRBV12-3/TRBV12-4|.|.|TRBJ1-2
CASSLRGLDGYTF
TGTGCCAGCAGTTTGCGGGGCCTGGATGGCTACACCTTC
>TRBV11-3|once|.|TRBJ2-3
CASSLVSSTDTQYF
TGTGCCAGCAGCTTGGTCTCTAGCACAGATACGCAGTATTTT
>TRBV6-2/TRBV6-3|few|TRBD1|TRBJ1-2
CASSTRDRDLQLYGYTF
TGTGCCAGCAGTACCCGGGACAGGGACCTTCAACTCTATGGCTACACCTTC
>TRBV29-1|.|.|TRBJ1-2
CSAGGANYGYTF
TGCAGCGCGGGAGGGGCTAACTATGGCTACACCTTC
>TRBV3-1/TRBV3-2|.|TRBD1|TRBJ1-1
CASTDRGLNTEAFF
TGTGCCAGCACCGACAGGGGGCTCAACACTGAAGCTTTCTTT
>TRBV9|.|TRBD1|TRBJ1-2
CASSVEGTGQNYGYTF
TGTGCCAGCAGCGTAGAGGGGACAGGGCAGAACTATGGCTACACCTTC